Following are 32 T cell receptor beta chains from one sample sequenced in a study of T cell repertoires in cytomegalovirus infection. Each CDR3 protein gets one entry after TCRdb re-called the reads with MiXCR. The sample shows roughly 700,000 distinct CDR3 sequences, around 31% of them seen only once. These receptors are not linked to any known antigen. The sample here was cultured PBMCs, taken from culture after CMV antigen stimulation. The receptors originated from a human donor in good health (CMV status not recorded). Some clones in this sample may be carry-over from other donors' samples.

This CDR3 reads CSARDVRQGNTIYF. The CDR3 DNA reads TGCAGTGCTAGAGATGTACGCCAAGGAAACACCATATATTTT. The chain employs TRBV20-1 and TRBJ1-3; D is uncertain. The germline gives CDR1 DFQATT, CDR2 SNEGSKA (reference sequence). Trimming took 0 bases from V and 4 from J, leaving 10 bases between them. The CDR3 covers 14 residues.

J is TRBJ1-6 and V is TRBV7-8; D is undetermined. The CDR3 is 12 residues long. The germline V and J ends were trimmed by 8 bases and 5 bases, with 7 bases remaining between them. Germline CDR1 and CDR2: SGHVS and FQNEAQ. CDR3 nucleotide sequence: TGTGCCAGCGGGCTAAATAATTCACCCCTCCACTTT. Protein sequence: CASGLNNSPLHF.

The rearrangement uses TRBV5-1 and TRBJ2-3, with D perhaps given as TRBD1 or TRBD2 (7 bases each). The CDR3 totals 13 residues. V was pared by 7 bases and J by 5 bases, with 14 bases between. The V gene's germline CDR1 is SGHRS and CDR2 YFSETQ. The CDR3, as DNA: TGCGCCAGCTCAGGGGGGGCCGGAGATACGCAGTATTTT. Translated, it gives CASSGGAGDTQYF.

This clonotype was seen just once. CDR3 loop: CASSQPGTTYNEQFF. In DNA, the CDR3 is TGTGCCAGCAGTCAGCCCGGGACTACCTACAATGAGCAGTTCTTC. The chain carries TRBV6-6 and TRBJ2-1, with 7 bases lining up with TRBD2. The germline CDR1 and CDR2 sequences are MNHNY and SVGAGI (reference sequence). J gave up 2 bases and V 5 bases, and 6 bases lay outside the gene matches. The CDR3 totals 15 residues.

The CDR3 coding sequence is TGTGCCACCACCCGGGGCAGTAGGTCCTACAATGAGCAGTTCTTC. This encodes CATTRGSRSYNEQFF. V usage is TRBV6-5 and J usage is TRBJ2-1; possibly TRBD1 or TRBD2 for D (5 bases each). The CDR3 is made up of 15 amino acids. Germline loops: CDR1 MNHEY, CDR2 SVGAGI. V lost 10 bases and J 1 base, leaving 17 bases between the germline ends.

This clonotype was recorded many times. The chain couples TRBV7-2 to TRBJ1-5; no firm D call. V lost 0 bases and J 8 bases, leaving 14 bases between the germline ends. Germline V gene lookup returns CDR1 SGHTA and CDR2 FQGNSA. CDR3 length equals 15 residues. For the CDR3, the DNA is TGTGCCAGCAGCTTAGCAGGGTTGGGGTACGAGCCCCAGCATTTT. Its protein is CASSLAGLGYEPQHF.

Points on this clonotype: One end of the junction varies from germline; a read error may be responsible. The chain carries TRBV7-2 and TRBJ2-1, with 8 positions matching TRBD2. The CDR3 runs 16 residues. From germline, CDR1 is SGHTA and CDR2 FQGNSA. CDR3 coding DNA: TGTGCCAGCAGCCCCCGAGCGGGAGTTTTCTACAATGAGCGGTTCTTC. Amino acid sequence: CASSPRAGVFYNERFF. The full variable domain, with the rest looked up from reference TRBV7-2 and TRBJ2-1, is GAGVSQSPSNKVTEKGKDVELRCDPISGHTALYWYRQSLGQGLEFLIYFQGNSAPDKSGLPSDRFSAERTGGSVSTLTIQRTQQEDSAVYLCASSPRAGVFYNERFFGPGTRLTVL.

The chain combines TRBV4-2 with TRBJ2-7; D gene uncertain. The germline V gene encodes CDR1 LGHNA and CDR2 YNFKEQ. Between the trimmed V and J ends, which lost 0 bases and 6 bases, there was a span of 21 bases. The CDR3 is 17 residues long. CDR3 sequence reads: CASSQDWAQYNPGEQYF. The CDR3 nucleotides read TGTGCCAGCAGCCAAGACTGGGCACAGTACAACCCGGGCGAGCAGTACTTC.

This clonotype was counted only a few times. CDR3 sequence: CASSLRTGRYEQYF. CDR3 bases: TGTGCCAGCAGCCTGAGGACAGGGAGGTACGAGCAGTACTTC. The chain links TRBV7-2 to TRBJ2-7; 8 bases map to TRBD1. Germline V lookup: CDR1 SGHTA, CDR2 FQGNSA. There are 14 residues in the CDR3. V lost 5 bases, J lost 4 bases, and 7 bases stayed unmatched.

This chain connects TRBV12-3 or TRBV12-4 to TRBJ1-4; D is ambiguous. The CDR3 is 15 residues long. The V and J ends lost 3 bases and 4 bases respectively, with 12 bases between them. The CDR3 reads CASSFKTRSNEKLFF. CDR3 DNA sequence: TGTGCCAGCAGTTTCAAGACAAGAAGTAATGAAAAACTGTTTTTT.

J is TRBJ2-1 and V is TRBV27, with 8 bases fitting TRBD2. CDR3 size: 15 residues. V was clipped by 3 bases and J by 1 base; unmatched bases: 2. CDR1 MNHEY and CDR2 SMNVEV come from the germline V gene (reference sequence). Written as DNA, the CDR3 is TGTGCCAGCAGTTTGACTAGCGTTTCCTACAATGAGCAGTTCTTC. Protein sequence: CASSLTSVSYNEQFF.

A few counts support this clonotype. This rearrangement joins TRBV28 to TRBJ2-2; 13 bases map to TRBD2. Germline assignment: CDR1 MDHEN and CDR2 SYDVKM. CDR3 size: 19 residues. V gave up 2 bases and J gave up 2 bases; unmatched junction bases: 8. CDR3 loop: CASSLQGLAGARNTGELFF. The CDR3 DNA reads as TGTGCCAGCAGTTTACAAGGACTAGCGGGAGCCCGTAACACCGGGGAGCTGTTTTTT.

The chain combines TRBV7-6 with TRBJ1-1; the D gene is possibly TRBD1 (5 bases). CDR1 is SGHVS and CDR2 is FNYEAQ in the germline V gene. The CDR3 loop spans 15 amino acids. V was pared by 1 base and J by 4 bases, with 13 bases between. The CDR3 region has the DNA TGTGCCAGCAGCTTAGAGGCAGGGTGGGTCACTGAAGCTTTCTTT. Its protein is CASSLEAGWVTEAFF. The full variable domain, in which reference TRBV7-6 and TRBJ1-1 provide the parts outside the CDR3, is GAGVSQSPRYKVTKRGQDVALRCDPISGHVSLYWYRQALGQGPEFLTYFNYEAQQDKSGLPNDRFSAERPEGSISTLTIQRTEQRDSAMYRCASSLEAGWVTEAFFGQGTRLTVV.

CDR3 amino acids: CASSYSTAGTHSNQPQHF. Written as DNA, the CDR3 is TGTGCCAGCAGTTACAGTACGGCAGGCACTCATAGCAATCAGCCCCAGCATTTT. The rearrangement uses TRBV6-2 or TRBV6-3 and TRBJ1-5; D unclear. V shed 2 bases and J shed 0 bases, with 17 bases lying between them. This CDR3 region has 18 residues. Germline CDR1 MNHEY, CDR2 SVGEGT.

In its sample, this clonotype was seen many times. The V call is TRBV12-3 or TRBV12-4, the J call TRBJ2-1; D unresolved. The CDR3 consists of 13 residues. The V and J ends lost 5 bases and 4 bases respectively, with 9 bases between them. The CDR3 region is CASSRDGYNEQFF. The CDR3, as DNA: TGTGCCAGCAGTCGAGACGGATACAATGAGCAGTTCTTC.

This chain links TRBV6-2 or TRBV6-3 with TRBJ2-7; 9 bases are shared with TRBD1. In germline, CDR1 is MNHEY, CDR2 SVGEGT. V lost 3 bases to trimming and J lost 5 bases; unmatched junction nucleotides: 8. The CDR3 totals 15 residues. The CDR3 DNA reads as TGTGCCAGCAGTTATTCACCGGGACAGGGTGACGAGCAGTACTTC. It yields the protein CASSYSPGQGDEQYF.

This chain connects TRBV18 to TRBJ2-3; unclear D gene. V lost 3 bases, J lost 1 base, and 8 bases lay in between. The CDR3 totals 14 residues. Germline values: CDR1 KGHSH, CDR2 LQKENI. The CDR3 protein is CASSPPQGTDTQYF. The CDR3 nucleotides read TGTGCCAGCTCACCCCCACAAGGCACAGATACGCAGTATTTT.

This clonotype was recorded many times. The J gene is TRBJ2-7, the V gene TRBV7-2; D might be TRBD2 (6 bases). CDR3 size: 15 residues. The V gene's germline CDR1 is SGHTA and CDR2 FQGNSA. The V end lost 5 bases, the J end lost 0 bases, and 14 bases lay between the germline ends. The CDR3 DNA is TGTGCCAGCAGCCGTCCGGGGGTCTCCTCCTACGAGCAGTACTTC. This encodes CASSRPGVSSYEQYF.

The chain joins TRBV6-4 to TRBJ2-2; weak D call: TRBD2 (5 bases). The V end was cut by 4 bases, the J end by 4 bases, with 10 bases between. The CDR3 has 14 residues. Germline-derived CDR1 and CDR2 are MRHNA and SNTAGT. The chain's CDR3 is CASSVSGGTGELFF. The CDR3 bases are TGTGCCAGCAGTGTTAGTGGAGGCACCGGGGAGCTGTTTTTT.

The chain employs TRBV28 and TRBJ2-5, with 7 positions matching TRBD2. V gave up 3 bases and J gave up 6 bases; unmatched junction bases: 13. The CDR3 has 16 amino acids. Germline CDR1 MDHEN, CDR2 SYDVKM. Here the CDR3 reads CASSLGGWASGQTQYF. The CDR3 coding sequence is TGTGCCAGCAGTTTGGGAGGTTGGGCTAGCGGCCAGACCCAGTACTTC.

The chain combines TRBV5-6 with TRBJ2-3; TRBD2 aligns across 8 bases. CDR3 length: 14 amino acids. V shed 4 bases and J 3 bases; nucleotides not matched to a gene: 4. The germline gives CDR1 SGHDT, CDR2 YYEEEE. The CDR3 bases are TGTGCCAGCAGCGACACTAGCGGTACAGATACGCAGTATTTT. This codes for CASSDTSGTDTQYF.

This clonotype was counted between two and nine times. V and J are TRBV10-3 and TRBJ1-3; no firm D call. This CDR3 contains 14 residues. The germline V and J ends were trimmed by 5 bases and 0 bases, with 8 bases remaining between them. Germline-derived CDR1 and CDR2 are ENHRY and SYGVKD. CDR3 in DNA: TGTGCCATCAGTACGTCAAGCTCTGGAAACACCATATATTTT. Translation gives CAISTSSSGNTIYF.

This clonotype was seen more than once but under ten times. The genes are TRBV7-2 and TRBJ1-5; TRBD1 matches at 9 bases. This CDR3 region has 15 residues. The trim removed 1 base at V and 7 bases at J, leaving 5 bases unmatched. Germline V gene sequence: CDR1 SGHTA, CDR2 FQGNSA. The CDR3 loop is CASSLGDRVMQPQHF. CDR3 nucleotide sequence: TGTGCCAGCAGCTTAGGGGACAGGGTTATGCAGCCCCAGCATTTT.

This clonotype appeared many times. In nucleotides, the CDR3 is TGTGCCAGCAGCTTAAAAGGGACAGGTTCACCCCTCCACTTT. It yields the protein CASSLKGTGSPLHF. The chain combines TRBV7-2 with TRBJ1-6; 8 nucleotides line up with TRBD1. The CDR3 has 14 amino acids. Trimming cost V 2 bases and J 9 bases; bases outside gene matches: 3. From germline, CDR1 is SGHTA and CDR2 FQGNSA.

CDR3 sequence reads: CASSQRSPGQTNYGYTF. CDR3 DNA sequence: TGCGCCAGCAGCCAAAGATCCCCAGGTCAAACTAACTATGGCTACACCTTC. V is TRBV4-1 and J is TRBJ1-2; no clear D. Germline V gene data show CDR1 as MGHRA and CDR2 as YSYEKL. The CDR3 runs to 17 residues. V gave up 2 bases and J gave up 0 bases, with 16 bases separating them.

This chain links TRBV19 with TRBJ2-7, with D uncertain. The V end was cut by 3 bases, the J end by 3 bases, with 12 bases between. CDR3 length: 14 residues. CDR1 is LNHDA, CDR2 SQIVND, per germline (reference sequence). CDR3 nucleotides: TGTGCCAGTAGTATGGAACTCGGCAGCTACGAGCAGTACTTC. Its protein is CASSMELGSYEQYF.

CDR3 nucleotides: TGTGCCAGCAGTTACAACGGACCCTCCTACGAGCAGTACTTC. It yields the protein CASSYNGPSYEQYF. The V call is TRBV6-6, the J call TRBJ2-7; unclear D gene. V dropped 2 bases and J dropped 0 bases, with 8 bases sitting between them. The CDR3 contains 14 residues. Germline V gives CDR1 MNHNY, CDR2 SVGAGI (reference sequence).

The genes are TRBV6-4 and TRBJ1-5; 8 nucleotides line up with TRBD1. Germline CDR1 is MRHNA and CDR2 is SNTAGT. Trimming at V came to 6 bases and at J to 6 bases, leaving 7 bases not matched to a gene. The CDR3 loop spans 14 amino acids. In nucleotides, the CDR3 is TGTGCCAGCAGGACTAGGACAGGGTGTCAGCCCCAGCATTTT. Translated: CASRTRTGCQPQHF.

A remark on this clonotype: Germline and junction disagree at one end, which may indicate a read error. The gene calls are TRBV5-3 and TRBJ2-7; 8 nucleotides line up with TRBD2. TRBV5-3 is designated an ORF whose function remains uncertain. The CDR3 contains 14 residues. CDR3 coding DNA: TGTGCCAGCAGCTTGGGAGGACTAGCAGGCGAGCAGTACTTC. It codes for CASSLGGLAGEQYF.

This chain joins TRBV7-9 and TRBJ2-1, with D possibly being TRBD1 (7 bases). The germline V gene encodes CDR1 SEHNR and CDR2 FQNEAQ (reference sequence). This CDR3 is 13 amino acids long. Trimming stripped 8 bases from V and 7 bases from J, with 15 bases between. The CDR3 loop is CASWVQGGNEQFF. CDR3 coding DNA: TGTGCCAGCTGGGTCCAGGGGGGTAATGAGCAGTTCTTC.

Ten or more counts support this clonotype. The chain uses TRBV7-9 and TRBJ2-7; unclear D gene. V lost 5 bases and J lost 3, with 2 bases in between. Germline lookup yields CDR1 SEHNR and CDR2 FQNEAQ (reference sequence). The CDR3 has 10 amino acids. The CDR3 DNA reads as TGTGCCAGCAGCAACTACGAGCAGTACTTC. Translation: CASSNYEQYF.

The chain uses TRBV5-4 and TRBJ1-1, with D possibly matching TRBD1 (6 bases). The CDR3 is 14 amino acids. Germline assignment: CDR1 SGHNT and CDR2 YYREEE (reference sequence). With 7 bases removed from V and 1 base from J, the gap between germline ends came to 14 bases. CDR3 amino acids: CASSRTQGNTEAFF. In DNA form, the CDR3 reads TGTGCCAGCTCCCGAACACAGGGGAACACTGAAGCTTTCTTT.